These 9 T cell receptor beta chains were all obtained from the same sample, sequenced in a study of cytomegalovirus exposure and HLA in healthy donors. Measured with immunoSEQ multiplex PCR; TCRdb has only the in-frame clones, and not every one. This sample has 150,000 to 200,000 clones, with 70% to 90% found just once. What was sequenced was PBMCs. The receptor source for this set is a woman in her twenties or thirties in good health and CMV-seronegative.

The chain uses TRBV21-1 and TRBJ2-7; the DNA was not compared with TRBD2, the D call given in the table. TRBV21-1 is a known pseudogene. This CDR3 has 16 amino acids. The CDR3 DNA follows: TGTGCCAGCAGCAATCTAGCGGGAGCCGAAAGGGACGAGCAGTACTTC. Its protein is CASSNLAGAERDEQYF.

The chain carries TRBV11-1 and TRBJ1-2; no definite D call. The CDR3 has 13 residues. The germline CDR1 and CDR2 sequences are SGHAT and FQDESV (reference sequence). V lost 6 bases, J lost 7 bases, and 15 bases lay in between. CDR3: CASSPSRASGYTF. The DNA of the CDR3 is TGTGCCAGCAGTCCTTCTAGGGCGAGTGGCTACACCTTC.

The V gene is TRBV6-5, the J gene TRBJ1-1, with a tentative D call TRBD1 (5 bases). The CDR3 sequence is 14 residues long. Trimming left V 4 bases short and J 5 bases short, with 14 bases between. The germline CDR1 and CDR2 sequences are MNHEY and SVGAGI. The CDR3 is CASSLTGVGTEAFF. CDR3 nucleotide sequence: TGTGCCAGCAGTTTAACAGGCGTGGGGACTGAAGCTTTCTTT.

V usage is TRBV7-2 and J usage is TRBJ2-5; TRBD1 or TRBD2 may be the D gene (5 bases each). V shed 2 bases and J shed 8 bases, with 6 bases lying between them. The CDR3 has 11 amino acids. Germline CDR1 is SGHTA and CDR2 is FQGNSA. CDR3 nucleotide sequence: TGTGCCAGCAGCTTACGGGACACCCAGTACTTC. Amino acid sequence: CASSLRDTQYF.

This clone was detected a few times. The chain has TRBV11-1 and TRBJ1-6; D is possibly TRBD1 (5 bases). This CDR3 region has 14 residues. The ends were cut back, 1 base at V and 8 bases at J, with 9 bases in the middle. From germline, CDR1 is SGHAT and CDR2 FQDESV (reference sequence). The CDR3: CASSLGTRDSPLHF. CDR3 in DNA: TGTGCCAGCAGCTTAGGGACAAGGGATTCACCCCTCCACTTT.

The chain joins TRBV27 to TRBJ2-3, with 9 bases that match TRBD2. Germline V gene data show CDR1 as MNHEY and CDR2 as SMNVEV (reference sequence). This CDR3 region has 17 residues. V shed 6 bases, J shed 10 bases, and the junction held 20 bases outside the gene matches. The CDR3 DNA follows: TGTGCCAGCAGACCCTCCGTGGTAGCGGGGGTCCTGAGGCCGCAGTATTTT. This sequence encodes CASRPSVVAGVLRPQYF.

The gene calls are TRBV6-5 and TRBJ2-1; 10 nucleotides agree with TRBD2. With V trimmed by 4 bases and J by 0 bases, 3 bases remained unmatched. The CDR3 extends over 16 amino acids. Germline CDR1 MNHEY, CDR2 SVGAGI. This CDR3 is CASSSRLAGSYNEQFF. For the CDR3, the DNA is TGTGCCAGCAGTTCCCGACTAGCGGGCTCCTACAATGAGCAGTTCTTC.

On this clone itself: A read error is possible here, since a much larger clone lies one base away. The chain recombines TRBV2 with TRBJ2-7; D ambiguous. V lost 6 bases, J lost 0 bases, and 6 bases lay in between. From germline, CDR1 is SNHLY and CDR2 FYNNEI. The CDR3 runs 12 residues. The CDR3 spells CASSPTSYEQYF. The CDR3 DNA sequence: TGTGCCAGCAGCCCCACCTCCTACGAGCAGTACTTC. Variable domain in full (rest from reference TRBV2 and TRBJ2-7): EPEVTQTPSHQVTQMGQEVILRCVPISNHLYFYWYRQILGQKVEFLVSFYNNEISEKSEIFDDQFSVERPDGSNFTLKIRSTKLEDSAMYFCASSPTSYEQYFGPGTRLTVT.

J is TRBJ2-7 and V is TRBV5-6; the D gene is possibly TRBD2 (7 bases). The V gene lost 0 bases and the J gene lost 3 bases, with 13 bases spanning the gap. The CDR3 is made up of 15 amino acids. Germline loops: CDR1 SGHDT, CDR2 YYEEEE. CDR3 amino acids: CASSLGPGEGYEQYF. CDR3 bases: TGTGCCAGCAGCTTGGGCCCAGGGGAGGGCTACGAGCAGTACTTC.